This TCR beta chain was recorded in a study of PD-L1 blockade in urothelial cancer. The CDR3 contains 13 residues. Per germline, CDR1 SNHLY and CDR2 FYNNEI. The trim removed 6 bases at V and 8 bases at J, leaving 8 bases unmatched. The table came from immunoSEQ multiplex PCR; TCRdb's copy has only in-frame clones and leaves some out. The sample records about 20,000 clones, about 86% being singletons. This TCR was recovered from a man aged 45-60 years with urothelial cancer. The chain has TRBV2 and TRBJ1-2, with 8 bases identical to TRBD1. The sample here was PBMCs, taken around atezolizumab (anti-PD-L1) treatment. In DNA, the CDR3 is TGTGCCAGCAGCCTTACAGGGGGATGGGGCTACACCTTC. This codes for CASSLTGGWGYTF.